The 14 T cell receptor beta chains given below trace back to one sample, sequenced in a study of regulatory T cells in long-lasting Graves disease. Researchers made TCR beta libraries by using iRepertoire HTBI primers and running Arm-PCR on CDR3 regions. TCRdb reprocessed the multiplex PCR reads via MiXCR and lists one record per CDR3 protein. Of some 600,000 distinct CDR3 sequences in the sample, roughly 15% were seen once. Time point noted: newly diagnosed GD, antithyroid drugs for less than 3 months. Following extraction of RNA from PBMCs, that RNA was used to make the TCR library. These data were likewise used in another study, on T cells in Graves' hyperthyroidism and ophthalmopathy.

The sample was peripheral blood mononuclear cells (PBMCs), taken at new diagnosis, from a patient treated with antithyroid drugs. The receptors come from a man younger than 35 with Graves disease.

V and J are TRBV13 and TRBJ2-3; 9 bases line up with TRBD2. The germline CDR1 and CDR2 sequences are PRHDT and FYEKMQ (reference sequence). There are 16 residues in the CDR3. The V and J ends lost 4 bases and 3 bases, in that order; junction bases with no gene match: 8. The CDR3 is CASSSRTSAETDTQYF. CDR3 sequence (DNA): TGTGCCAGCAGCTCAAGGACTAGCGCGGAGACAGATACGCAGTATTTT.

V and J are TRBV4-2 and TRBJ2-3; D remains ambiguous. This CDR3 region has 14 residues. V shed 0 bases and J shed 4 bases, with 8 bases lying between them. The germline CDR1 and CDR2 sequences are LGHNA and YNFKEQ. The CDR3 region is CASSQDLVADTQYF. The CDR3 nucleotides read TGTGCCAGCAGCCAAGACCTAGTCGCAGATACGCAGTATTTT.

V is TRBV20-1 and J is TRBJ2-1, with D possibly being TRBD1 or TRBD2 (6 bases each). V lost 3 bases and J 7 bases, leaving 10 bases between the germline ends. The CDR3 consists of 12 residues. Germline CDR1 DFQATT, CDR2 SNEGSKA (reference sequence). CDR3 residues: CSASLGGNEQFF. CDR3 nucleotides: TGCAGTGCTAGCCTAGGGGGGAATGAGCAGTTCTTC.

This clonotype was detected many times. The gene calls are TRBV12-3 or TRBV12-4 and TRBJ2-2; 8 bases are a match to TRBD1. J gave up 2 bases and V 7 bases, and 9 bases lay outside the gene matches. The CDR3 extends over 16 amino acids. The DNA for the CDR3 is TGTGCCAGCAACACCAACAGGGGGAGAAACACCGGGGAGCTGTTTTTT. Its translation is CASNTNRGRNTGELFF.

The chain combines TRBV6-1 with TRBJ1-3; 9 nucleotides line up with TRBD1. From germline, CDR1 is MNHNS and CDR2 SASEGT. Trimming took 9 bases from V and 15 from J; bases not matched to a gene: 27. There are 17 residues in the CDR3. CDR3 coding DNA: TGTGCCAGTATGGGGGACAGGGCCGATTCGGGACTGGAAACACCATATTTT. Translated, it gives CASMGDRADSGLETPYF.

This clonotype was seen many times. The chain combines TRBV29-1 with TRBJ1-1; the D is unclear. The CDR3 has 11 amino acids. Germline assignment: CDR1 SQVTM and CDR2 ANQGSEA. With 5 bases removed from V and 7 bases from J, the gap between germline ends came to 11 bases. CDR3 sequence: CSVRETGEAFF. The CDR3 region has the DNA TGCAGCGTTCGAGAAACTGGTGAAGCTTTCTTT.

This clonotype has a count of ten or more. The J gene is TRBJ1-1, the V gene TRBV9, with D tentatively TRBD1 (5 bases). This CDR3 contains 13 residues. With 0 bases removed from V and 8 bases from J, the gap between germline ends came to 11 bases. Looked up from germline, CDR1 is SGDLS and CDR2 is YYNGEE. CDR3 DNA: TGTGCCAGCAGCGTAGACGGACACCGAGAAGCTTTCTTT. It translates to CASSVDGHREAFF.

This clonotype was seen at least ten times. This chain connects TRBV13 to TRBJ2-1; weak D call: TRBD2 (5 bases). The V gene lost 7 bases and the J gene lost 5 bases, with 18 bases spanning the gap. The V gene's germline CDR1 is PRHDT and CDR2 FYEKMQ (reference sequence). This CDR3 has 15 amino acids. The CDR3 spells CASTPVRASDNEQFF. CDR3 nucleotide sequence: TGTGCCAGCACCCCGGTGAGGGCCTCGGACAATGAGCAGTTCTTC.

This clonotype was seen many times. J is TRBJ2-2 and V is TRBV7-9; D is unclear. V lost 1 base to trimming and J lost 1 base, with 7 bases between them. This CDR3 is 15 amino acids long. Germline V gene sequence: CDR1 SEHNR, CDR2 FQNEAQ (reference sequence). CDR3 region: CASSLGWQNTGELFF. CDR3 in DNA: TGTGCCAGCAGCTTAGGTTGGCAGAACACCGGGGAGCTGTTTTTT.

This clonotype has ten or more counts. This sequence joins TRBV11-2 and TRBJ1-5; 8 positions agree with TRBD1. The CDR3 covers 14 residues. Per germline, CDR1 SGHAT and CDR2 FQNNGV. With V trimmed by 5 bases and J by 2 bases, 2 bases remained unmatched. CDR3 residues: CASSRTGRNQPQHF. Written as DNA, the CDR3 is TGTGCCAGCAGCCGGACAGGGCGCAATCAGCCCCAGCATTTT.

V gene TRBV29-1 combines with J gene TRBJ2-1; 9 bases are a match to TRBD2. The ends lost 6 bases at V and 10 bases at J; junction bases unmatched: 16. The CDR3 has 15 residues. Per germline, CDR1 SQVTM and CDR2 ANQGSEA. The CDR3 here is CSVLIPKTSGREQFF. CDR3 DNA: TGCAGCGTCCTAATCCCAAAGACTAGCGGTAGAGAGCAGTTCTTC.

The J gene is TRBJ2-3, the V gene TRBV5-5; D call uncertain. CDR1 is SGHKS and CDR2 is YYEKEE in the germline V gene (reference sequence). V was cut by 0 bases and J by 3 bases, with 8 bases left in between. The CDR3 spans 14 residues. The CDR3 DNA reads TGTGCCAGCAGCTTGGACAGAATTACAGATACGCAGTATTTT. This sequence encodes CASSLDRITDTQYF.

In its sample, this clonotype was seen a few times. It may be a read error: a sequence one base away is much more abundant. CDR3 sequence reads: CASSLGSRGDEQFF. The CDR3 DNA follows: TGTGCCAGCAGCTTGGGGTCTAGGGGCGATGAGCAGTTCTTC. This chain connects TRBV7-2 to TRBJ2-1, with D possibly being TRBD1 (5 bases). The germline V gene has CDR1 SGHTA and CDR2 FQGNSA. The CDR3 totals 14 residues. V gave up 3 bases and J gave up 8 bases, with 14 bases separating them.

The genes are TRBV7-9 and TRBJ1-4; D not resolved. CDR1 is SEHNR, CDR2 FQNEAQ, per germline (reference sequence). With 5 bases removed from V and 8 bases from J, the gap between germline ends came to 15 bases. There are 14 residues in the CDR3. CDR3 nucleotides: TGTGCCAGCAGCCAAGAAACCTACCAGGAAAAACTGTTTTTT. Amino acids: CASSQETYQEKLFF.